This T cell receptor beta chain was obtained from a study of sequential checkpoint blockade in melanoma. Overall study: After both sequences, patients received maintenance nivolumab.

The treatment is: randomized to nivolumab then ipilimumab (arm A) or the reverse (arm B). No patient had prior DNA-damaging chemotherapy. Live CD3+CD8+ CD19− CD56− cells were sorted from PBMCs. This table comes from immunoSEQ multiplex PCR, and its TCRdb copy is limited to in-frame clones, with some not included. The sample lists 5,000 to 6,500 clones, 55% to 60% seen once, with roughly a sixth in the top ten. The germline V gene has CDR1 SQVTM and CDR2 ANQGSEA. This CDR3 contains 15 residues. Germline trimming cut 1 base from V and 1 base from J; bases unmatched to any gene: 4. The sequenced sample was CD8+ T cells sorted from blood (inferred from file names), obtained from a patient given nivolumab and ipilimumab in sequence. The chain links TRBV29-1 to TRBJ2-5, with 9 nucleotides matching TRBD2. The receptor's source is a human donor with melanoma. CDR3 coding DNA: TGCAGCGTTGAAGTCACTAGCGGGCCCCAAGAGACCCAGTACTTC. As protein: CSVEVTSGPQETQYF.